This entry lists 14 T cell receptor beta chains sequenced from one sample in a study of blood T cell repertoires in COVID-19. The method was immunoSEQ multiplex PCR; TCRdb's version includes in-frame clones alone and lacks a portion of them. The sample carries 60,000 to 90,000 clones, roughly 84% recorded once. The sequencing sample was made of peripheral blood. The receptors shown here come from a man aged 45-65 years with acute or convalescent COVID-19.

The chain has TRBV5-4 and TRBJ2-5; 7 nucleotides line up with TRBD2. Germline loops: CDR1 SGHNT, CDR2 YYREEE (reference sequence). The CDR3 is 16 amino acids. The junction had 9 bases not matched to a gene; V was cut back by 2 bases and J by 2 bases. As DNA, the CDR3 is TGTGCCAGCAGCTTTTTCCCCCACGGGGGGCAAGAGACCCAGTACTTC. Its protein is CASSFFPHGGQETQYF. Looking up the rest from reference TRBV5-4 and TRBJ2-5 gives the full variable domain: ETGVTQSPTHLIKTRGQQVTLRCSSQSGHNTVSWYQQALGQGPQFIFQYYREEENGRGNFPPRFSGLQFPNYSSELNVNALELDDSALYLCASSFFPHGGQETQYFGPGTRLLVL.

The chain employs TRBV3-1 (or the pseudogene TRBV3-2) and TRBJ2-5; D perhaps matches TRBD1 (6 bases). The CDR3 is 16 amino acids. Germline V CDR1 and CDR2: LGHDT, YNNKEL (reference sequence). The V end was cut by 3 bases, the J end by 1 base, with 15 bases between. CDR3 loop: CASSQARGGPQETQYF. The CDR3 DNA is TGTGCCAGCAGCCAGGCCAGGGGTGGACCCCAAGAGACCCAGTACTTC.

The chain carries TRBV20-1 and TRBJ2-3, with 11 bases matching TRBD2. The CDR3 extends over 19 amino acids. Trimming removed 3 bases from V and 2 bases from J; junction bases left unmatched: 16. Per germline, CDR1 DFQATT and CDR2 SNEGSKA (reference sequence). Written as DNA, the CDR3 is TGCAGTGCTAGTGGATCTAGCGGGGGGTCCTACTTTCTCACAGATACGCAGTATTTT. Amino acid sequence: CSASGSSGGSYFLTDTQYF.

The chain has TRBV23-1 and TRBJ1-4; D is possibly TRBD1 (6 bases). TRBV23-1 is reported as an ORF; its role is uncertain. V was cut by 8 bases and J by 0 bases, with 13 bases left in between. The CDR3 length is 15 residues. The CDR3 sequence: CASAGQSPTNEKLFF. DNA of the CDR3: TGCGCCAGCGCAGGACAGTCTCCAACTAATGAAAAACTGTTTTTT.

The J gene is TRBJ2-1, the V gene TRBV11-2; a weak D match, TRBD2 (7 bases). This CDR3 spans 15 amino acids. V lost 2 bases to trimming and J lost 7 bases, with 15 bases between them. Germline CDR1 reads SGHAT; CDR2 reads FQNNGV. The CDR3 reads CASSLSGGPRNEQFF. The CDR3 DNA is TGTGCCAGCAGCTTATCCGGGGGGCCTAGGAATGAGCAGTTCTTC.

This chain uses TRBV9 with TRBJ1-1; TRBD1 matches 8 bases. The CDR3 runs to 16 residues. J lost 1 base, V lost 3 bases, and 8 bases had no gene match. Per the germline V gene, CDR1 is SGDLS and CDR2 is YYNGEE. The CDR3: CASSGGPGQENTEAFF. CDR3 in DNA: TGTGCCAGCAGCGGGGGACCGGGACAGGAGAACACTGAAGCTTTCTTT.

The V gene is TRBV30, the J gene TRBJ2-4, with 8 bases fitting TRBD1. The CDR3 length is 15 residues. With V trimmed by 3 bases and J by 3 bases, 7 bases remained unmatched. CDR1 GTSNPN and CDR2 SVGIG come from the germline V gene (reference sequence). The CDR3 region is CAWREDRAGKNIQYF. CDR3 DNA sequence: TGTGCCTGGAGGGAGGACAGGGCTGGCAAAAACATTCAGTACTTC. Filled out from reference TRBV30 and TRBJ2-4, the complete variable domain reads SQTIHQWPATLVQPVGSPLSLECTVEGTSNPNLYWYRQAAGRGLQLLFYSVGIGQISSEVPQNLSASRPQDRQFILSSKKLLLSDSGFYLCAWREDRAGKNIQYFGAGTRLSVL.

This clone was seen a handful of times. The chain uses TRBV12-3 or TRBV12-4 and TRBJ2-1; 7 nucleotides line up with TRBD2. V dropped 8 bases and J dropped 8; count of bases not matched to a gene: 6. The CDR3 loop spans 12 amino acids. The CDR3 is CASASGGYEQFF. Here the CDR3 DNA reads TGTGCCAGCGCCTCGGGGGGATATGAGCAGTTCTTC.

This chain connects TRBV6-1 to TRBJ1-2; D is possibly TRBD1 (5 bases). Germline lookup yields CDR1 MNHNS and CDR2 SASEGT. There are 16 residues in the CDR3. V lost 3 bases to trimming and J lost 4 bases, with 18 bases between them. CDR3 coding DNA: TGTGCCAGCAGTGAGCGTCAGGGAGGGCTTGGCTATGGCTACACCTTC. The encoded protein is CASSERQGGLGYGYTF.

The chain carries TRBV18 and TRBJ1-5; D not certain. V lost 0 bases and J lost 3, with 15 bases in between. The germline CDR1 and CDR2 sequences are KGHSH and LQKENI. The CDR3 sequence is 17 residues long. The CDR3 nucleotides read TGTGCCAGCTCACCACCGGCCCGATCAGGTATCAATCAGCCCCAGCATTTT. Its protein product is CASSPPARSGINQPQHF.

The rearrangement links TRBV7-6 to TRBJ2-7; TRBD1 matches 8 bases. Germline V gene data show CDR1 as SGHVS and CDR2 as FNYEAQ. Trimming took 2 bases from V and 4 from J; bases not matched to a gene: 4. CDR3 length: 14 amino acids. DNA for the CDR3: TGTGCCAGCAGCTTACAGACAGGGGTGTACGAGCAGTACTTC. Amino acid sequence: CASSLQTGVYEQYF.

The J gene is TRBJ2-2, the V gene TRBV5-6, with 12 nucleotides matching TRBD2. V trimming: 4 bases; J trimming: 7 bases; junction bases outside the gene matches: 8. This CDR3 has 16 residues. The germline V gene has CDR1 SGHDT and CDR2 YYEEEE. In DNA, the CDR3 is TGTGCCAGCAGCAAACTAGCGGGGGGCTATGTCGGGGAGCTGTTTTTT. Protein product: CASSKLAGGYVGELFF. Complete variable domain (other parts from reference TRBV5-6 and TRBJ2-2): DAGVTQSPTHLIKTRGQQVTLRCSPKSGHDTVSWYQQALGQGPQFIFQYYEEEERQRGNFPDRFSGHQFPNYSSELNVNALLLGDSALYLCASSKLAGGYVGELFFGEGSRLTVL.

The CDR3 is CASSYLQGAGYEQYF. CDR3 nucleotides: TGTGCCAGCAGTTACTTACAGGGGGCCGGGTACGAGCAGTACTTC. The chain recombines TRBV6-2 or TRBV6-3 with TRBJ2-7; 9 bases are a match to TRBD1. V shed 1 base and J 4 bases; nucleotides not matched to a gene: 5. Per the germline V gene, CDR1 is MNHEY and CDR2 is SVGEGT. The CDR3 is 15 amino acids.

The genes are TRBV29-1 and TRBJ1-2; D gene ambiguous. The germline CDR1 and CDR2 sequences are SQVTM and ANQGSEA. Deletions cut 0 bases from V and 2 bases from J, with 7 bases between. The CDR3 covers 13 residues. CDR3: CSVEDDKNYGYTF. The DNA for the CDR3 is TGCAGCGTTGAAGATGACAAGAACTATGGCTACACCTTC.